The 9 T cell receptor beta chains below come from one sample, sequenced in a study of blood T cell repertoires in COVID-19. The assay was immunoSEQ multiplex PCR, and TCRdb's table has in-frame clones only and misses some. The sample shows 78,000 or so clones, over 75% of them seen only once. Material for sequencing was peripheral blood. The receptor set was obtained from a man older than 75 with acute or convalescent COVID-19.

This clone was detected once. The J gene is TRBJ2-1, the V gene TRBV3-1 (or the pseudogene TRBV3-2); maybe TRBD2 (5 bases). In germline, CDR1 is LGHDT, CDR2 YNNKEL (reference sequence). Trimming pared 1 base from V and 9 bases from J, leaving 13 bases between. The CDR3 is 14 amino acids. The CDR3 sequence is CASSQVEGTGEQFF. In DNA, the CDR3 is TGTGCCAGCAGCCAAGTCGAGGGAACGGGTGAGCAGTTCTTC.

The chain couples TRBV5-1 to TRBJ1-4, with D perhaps matching TRBD1 (5 bases). Trimming removed 4 bases at V and 6 bases at J, with 16 bases between. The CDR3 loop spans 15 amino acids. Germline CDR1 reads SGHRS; CDR2 reads YFSETQ. The CDR3 sequence: CASSGTGLGHEKLFF. CDR3 in DNA: TGCGCCAGCAGCGGAACAGGTCTGGGTCATGAAAAACTGTTTTTT.

Of note for this clone: The DNA is left out, because the CDR3 cannot be placed on it with certainty; the CDR3 is given as TCRdb lists it. V usage is TRBV6-5 and J usage is TRBJ2-7; TRBD1, the D gene given by the table, was not confirmed from the DNA. The CDR3 sequence runs 14 residues, both termini included. Germline assignment: CDR1 MNHEY and CDR2 SVGAGI. CDR3 loop: CASSTSTGYHEQYF.

This clone was observed a few times. The chain recombines TRBV3-1 (or the pseudogene TRBV3-2) with TRBJ2-1; the match to TRBD2 covers 8 bases. This CDR3 comprises 15 residues. The J segment lost 0 bases and the V segment lost 5 bases, leaving 3 bases of the junction unmatched. Germline CDR1 and CDR2: LGHDT and YNNKEL (reference sequence). CDR3 DNA: TGTGCCAGCAGCTACGGGGGGGTCTCCTACAATGAGCAGTTCTTC. Translation: CASSYGGVSYNEQFF.

The V call is TRBV6-5, the J call TRBJ1-2; 7 bases line up with TRBD1. The CDR3 length is 15 residues. The junction had 9 bases not matched to a gene; V was cut back by 6 bases and J by 2 bases. Germline V gene data show CDR1 as MNHEY and CDR2 as SVGAGI. The CDR3: CASSPEGTENYGYTF. CDR3 sequence (DNA): TGTGCCAGCAGCCCCGAAGGGACAGAAAACTATGGCTACACCTTC.

The chain recombines TRBV7-3 with TRBJ2-3, with 8 bases identical to TRBD2. CDR1 is SGHTA and CDR2 is FQGTGA in the germline V gene. V trimming: 5 bases; J trimming: 4 bases; junction bases outside the gene matches: 5. There are 14 residues in the CDR3. The CDR3 DNA follows: TGTGCCAGCAGCCCTGGACTAGCCTCAGATACGCAGTATTTT. Translating gives CASSPGLASDTQYF.

The rearrangement uses TRBV18 and TRBJ2-5; D perhaps matches TRBD1 (6 bases). The CDR3 consists of 13 residues. Germline CDR1 is KGHSH and CDR2 is LQKENI. Deletions cut 6 bases from V and 2 bases from J, with 10 bases between. The CDR3 sequence: CASSRDIQETQYF. The CDR3 coding sequence is TGTGCCAGCTCCCGGGACATTCAAGAGACCCAGTACTTC.

The rearrangement joins TRBV10-1 to TRBJ2-2, with 9 bases that match TRBD1. This CDR3 has 18 amino acids. J lost 0 bases, V lost 1 base, and 6 bases had no gene match. The germline V gene has CDR1 WNHNN and CDR2 SYGVQD (reference sequence). The CDR3 reads CASSELGTGFANTGELFF. For the CDR3, the DNA is TGCGCCAGCAGTGAGTTGGGGACAGGGTTCGCGAACACCGGGGAGCTGTTTTTT.

The rearrangement links TRBV18 to TRBJ2-1; 7 nucleotides align to TRBD1. The CDR3 is made up of 13 amino acids. The V gene end was trimmed by 3 bases and the J gene end by 5 bases; junction bases not matched to a gene: 1. Germline values: CDR1 KGHSH, CDR2 LQKENI. The CDR3 nucleotides are TGTGCCAGCTCACCTGGACAGGACAATGAGCAGTTCTTC. Residues: CASSPGQDNEQFF.